This T cell receptor beta chain stems from a study of cytomegalovirus exposure and HLA in healthy donors. Broader study findings: A later analysis found that most CMV-associated TCR beta chains appeared HLA-restricted. Data from an earlier analysis indicated that most TCR beta V segments were productive either about 90% or about 30% of the time. TCR beta chains numbering more than 150 were designated cytomegalovirus-associated.

13 Jbeta primers and 60 Vbeta primers were used for the PCR. Clones were sequenced by immunoSEQ multiplex PCR, and TCRdb holds only the in-frame ones, with some missing. The repertoire holds some 200,000 clones, roughly 83% seen once, with around 0.38% in the top ten. About this clone: Its antigen is currently unknown.

Donors likely had unrecorded immune exposures despite being nominally healthy when sampled. Per the germline V gene, CDR1 is MNHEY and CDR2 is SVGAGI. This CDR3 comprises 15 residues. V was shortened by 0 bases and J by 0 bases, with 8 bases between the two germline ends. This receptor was identified in a male donor in good health and CMV-seropositive. Sequencing was performed on PBMCs. This rearrangement joins TRBV6-5 to TRBJ1-1; no clear D. The CDR3 loop reads CASSYSNSVNTEAFF. As DNA, the CDR3 is TGTGCCAGCAGTTACTCAAACAGTGTGAACACTGAAGCTTTCTTT.